One sample yielded the 27 T cell receptor beta chains listed below, sequenced in a study of blood T cell repertoires in COVID-19. Some clones are missing from TCRdb's copy, which holds only in-frame ones; the method was immunoSEQ multiplex PCR. The sample contains about 40,000 clones, around 86% of which appear only once. The specimen was peripheral blood. Source of these receptors: a man aged 50-59 years with active COVID-19.

V and J are TRBV24-1 and TRBJ2-1; 9 bases map to TRBD1. The germline CDR1 and CDR2 sequences are KGHDR and SFDVKD. The CDR3 has 16 residues. The V and J ends lost 4 bases and 4 bases, in that order; junction bases with no gene match: 7. The CDR3 is CATSDPDRGGYNEQFF. The CDR3 bases are TGTGCCACCAGTGACCCGGACAGGGGTGGTTACAATGAGCAGTTCTTC.

This sequence joins TRBV5-4 and TRBJ1-1; 10 bases are a match to TRBD1. The CDR3 has 16 amino acids. The germline CDR1 and CDR2 sequences are SGHNT and YYREEE (reference sequence). The junction had 11 bases not matched to a gene; V was cut back by 4 bases and J by 5 bases. As DNA, the CDR3 is TGTGCCAGCAGCCCGCAGACAGGGGGCCGGTGGACTGAAGCTTTCTTT. It encodes CASSPQTGGRWTEAFF.

The chain links TRBV2 to TRBJ1-1; 9 bases map to TRBD1. The CDR3 spans 13 residues. J lost 6 bases, V lost 5 bases, and 4 bases had no gene match. Germline loops: CDR1 SNHLY, CDR2 FYNNEI. CDR3 amino acids: CASSLQGAPEAFF. For the CDR3, the DNA is TGTGCCAGCAGTTTACAGGGGGCCCCTGAAGCTTTCTTT.

The chain employs TRBV2 and TRBJ1-5, with TRBD1 as a possible D gene (5 bases). The germline V and J ends were trimmed by 7 bases and 6 bases, with 10 bases remaining between them. Germline values: CDR1 SNHLY, CDR2 FYNNEI. The CDR3 is made up of 12 amino acids. The CDR3 loop is CASNRLGQPQHF. DNA of the CDR3: TGTGCCAGCAACAGGTTGGGTCAGCCCCAGCATTTT.

The gene calls are TRBV27 and TRBJ2-7; 9 bases fit TRBD1. Germline-derived CDR1 and CDR2 are MNHEY and SMNVEV (reference sequence). CDR3 length: 16 residues. J gave up 4 bases and V 2 bases, and 9 bases lay outside the gene matches. The CDR3 protein is CASSLKDRGSTYEQYF. Written as DNA, the CDR3 is TGTGCCAGCAGTTTAAAGGACAGGGGCTCCACGTACGAGCAGTACTTC.

V usage is TRBV6-5 and J usage is TRBJ2-3, with no clear D. This CDR3 region has 15 residues. CDR1 is MNHEY and CDR2 is SVGAGI in the germline V gene. V lost 6 bases and J lost 4, with 17 bases in between. The CDR3 region is CASSRPGLEADTQYF. The CDR3, as DNA: TGTGCCAGCAGCCGCCCCGGCCTCGAGGCAGATACGCAGTATTTT.

The rearrangement joins TRBV6-2 or TRBV6-3 to TRBJ2-1, with 7 nucleotides matching TRBD2. Germline V gives CDR1 MNHEY, CDR2 SVGEGT. Trimming cost V 5 bases and J 0 bases; bases outside gene matches: 4. CDR3 size: 15 residues. CDR3: CASSRLADSYNEQFF. The CDR3 DNA follows: TGTGCCAGCAGTCGCCTAGCGGACTCCTACAATGAGCAGTTCTTC.

V gene TRBV28 combines with J gene TRBJ1-5; D ambiguous. The germline V gene encodes CDR1 MDHEN and CDR2 SYDVKM. V was shortened by 5 bases and J by 6 bases, with 5 bases between the two germline ends. There are 11 residues in the CDR3. CDR3 residues: CASSLVQPQHF. DNA of the CDR3: TGTGCCAGCAGTCTCGTTCAGCCCCAGCATTTT.

The genes are TRBV7-9 and TRBJ2-7, with 8 bases lining up with TRBD2. The CDR3 is made up of 14 amino acids. The V and J ends lost 4 bases and 4 bases, in that order; junction bases with no gene match: 6. Germline CDR1 is SEHNR and CDR2 is FQNEAQ (reference sequence). This CDR3 reads CASSSPGLGYEQYF. For the CDR3, the DNA is TGTGCCAGCAGCTCACCGGGACTAGGGTACGAGCAGTACTTC.

The chain employs TRBV5-1 and TRBJ1-1, with 8 bases fitting TRBD1. This CDR3 has 14 residues. J lost 4 bases, V lost 0 bases, and 2 bases had no gene match. CDR1 and CDR2 (germline): SGHRS, YFSETQ. In DNA form, the CDR3 reads TGCGCCAGCAGCTTGGGGACAGGGCTCACTGAAGCTTTCTTT. It is translated as CASSLGTGLTEAFF.

The J gene is TRBJ1-3, the V gene TRBV6-6; 10 bases line up with TRBD1. V shed 2 bases and J 2 bases; nucleotides not matched to a gene: 0. Germline values: CDR1 MNHNY, CDR2 SVGAGI (reference sequence). CDR3 length: 15 residues. The chain's CDR3 is CASSYDRGPGNTIYF. In DNA, the CDR3 is TGTGCCAGCAGTTACGACAGGGGGCCTGGAAACACCATATATTTT.

The chain is built from TRBV7-8 and TRBJ2-3; 7 nucleotides line up with TRBD2. After removal of 5 bases from V and 3 bases from J, the junction contained 17 bases not matched to a gene. Germline V gives CDR1 SGHVS, CDR2 FQNEAQ. This CDR3 spans 18 amino acids. The CDR3 region is CASSRRQMGSGMTDTQYF. CDR3 nucleotide sequence: TGTGCCAGCAGCCGACGTCAAATGGGCAGCGGGATGACAGATACGCAGTATTTT.

This chain connects TRBV5-1 to TRBJ2-1; TRBD2 matches at 13 bases. Trimming at V came to 7 bases and at J to 7 bases, leaving 5 bases not matched to a gene. This CDR3 region has 14 residues. Germline CDR1 is SGHRS and CDR2 is YFSETQ. This CDR3 reads CASRLAGGPNEQFF. For the CDR3, the DNA is TGCGCCAGCCGACTAGCGGGAGGTCCTAATGAGCAGTTCTTC.

This chain joins TRBV9 and TRBJ2-7, with a tentative D call TRBD1 (5 bases). Germline V gene sequence: CDR1 SGDLS, CDR2 YYNGEE. Trimming left V 0 bases short and J 6 bases short, with 19 bases between. There are 16 residues in the CDR3. The CDR3 DNA is TGTGCCAGCAGCGTAGGCGTTTCCGACGGGCAGGGCGAGCAGTACTTC. This sequence encodes CASSVGVSDGQGEQYF.

This chain joins TRBV3-1 (or the pseudogene TRBV3-2) and TRBJ2-1; a weak D match, TRBD2 (5 bases). The CDR3 spans 13 residues. Germline V gene sequence: CDR1 LGHDT, CDR2 YNNKEL (reference sequence). V lost 3 bases to trimming and J lost 7 bases, with 10 bases between them. CDR3 in DNA: TGTGCCAGCAGCCACCTACTAGGAAATGAGCAGTTCTTC. It is translated as CASSHLLGNEQFF.

The chain recombines TRBV6-5 with TRBJ2-7, with D maybe TRBD1 (6 bases). V dropped 4 bases and J dropped 2 bases, with 12 bases sitting between them. CDR1 MNHEY and CDR2 SVGAGI come from the germline V gene. The length of the CDR3 is 14 residues. CDR3 nucleotide sequence: TGTGCCAGCAGTTCCGACAGGCCTACCTACGAGCAGTACTTC. Residues: CASSSDRPTYEQYF.

V usage is TRBV29-1 and J usage is TRBJ1-1; D is perhaps TRBD1 (6 bases). The V and J ends lost 3 bases and 8 bases respectively, with 13 bases between them. CDR1 is SQVTM and CDR2 is ANQGSEA in the germline V gene. This CDR3 is 12 amino acids long. This chain's CDR3 is CSVDFSTGEAFF. In nucleotides, the CDR3 is TGCAGCGTTGATTTCTCGACAGGAGAAGCTTTCTTT.

This sequence joins TRBV5-1 and TRBJ2-7; no clear D. Between the trimmed V and J ends, which lost 0 bases and 2 bases, there was a span of 9 bases. Per germline, CDR1 SGHRS and CDR2 YFSETQ. This CDR3 spans 14 amino acids. The CDR3 protein is CASSLGGDPYEQYF. CDR3 bases: TGCGCCAGCAGCTTGGGCGGAGACCCCTACGAGCAGTACTTC.

The V gene is TRBV5-1, the J gene TRBJ2-1; a possible D gene is TRBD2 (6 bases). The V end was cut by 4 bases, the J end by 5 bases, with 22 bases between. The CDR3 has 17 residues. The V gene's germline CDR1 is SGHRS and CDR2 YFSETQ. CDR3: CASSVYSEGTPNNEQFF. The CDR3 nucleotides read TGCGCCAGCAGCGTATACTCAGAAGGGACTCCGAACAATGAGCAGTTCTTC.

The V gene is TRBV3-1 (or the pseudogene TRBV3-2), the J gene TRBJ2-1, with 10 bases lining up with TRBD2. V dropped 4 bases and J dropped 12; count of bases not matched to a gene: 12. The germline V gene encodes CDR1 LGHDT and CDR2 YNNKEL (reference sequence). This CDR3 has 15 residues. CDR3 bases: TGTGCCAGCAGCCTTGGTTCTAGCGGGAGAAGCTGGCAGTTCTTC. Its translation: CASSLGSSGRSWQFF.

J is TRBJ1-2 and V is TRBV4-2; TRBD1 agrees at 7 bases. V was pared by 4 bases and J by 0 bases, with 8 bases of the junction left unmatched. The germline V gene encodes CDR1 LGHNA and CDR2 YNFKEQ. There are 16 residues in the CDR3. Written as DNA, the CDR3 is TGTGCCAGCAGCCTCGGGACAGACCTCACTAACTATGGCTACACCTTC. Residues: CASSLGTDLTNYGYTF.

V usage is TRBV6-5 and J usage is TRBJ2-7, with TRBD2 identical over 11 bases. Looked up from germline, CDR1 is MNHEY and CDR2 is SVGAGI. CDR3 length equals 15 residues. The junction had 0 bases not matched to a gene; V was cut back by 0 bases and J by 2 bases. The DNA of the CDR3 is TGTGCCAGCAGTTACTCGGGACTAGCGGCCTACGAGCAGTACTTC. As protein: CASSYSGLAAYEQYF.

The sample holds a few counts of this clone. The chain has TRBV20-1 and TRBJ2-4; tentatively, D is TRBD2 (6 bases). Germline CDR1 DFQATT, CDR2 SNEGSKA (reference sequence). With 3 bases removed from V and 5 bases from J, the gap between germline ends came to 17 bases. The CDR3 runs to 15 residues. For the CDR3, the DNA is TGCAGTGCTAGTGAGCTTAGCGGAGGGGAAAACATTCAGTACTTC. Translating gives CSASELSGGENIQYF.

The V and J genes are TRBV19 and TRBJ1-5; D gene unclear. The ends were cut back, 4 bases at V and 3 bases at J, with 16 bases in the middle. The CDR3 sequence is 16 residues long. Germline V gene lookup returns CDR1 LNHDA and CDR2 SQIVND (reference sequence). CDR3: CASSNPPRVFNQPQHF. CDR3 DNA sequence: TGTGCCAGTAGTAATCCCCCCCGGGTCTTCAATCAGCCCCAGCATTTT.

The chain uses TRBV3-1 (or the pseudogene TRBV3-2) and TRBJ1-6; 8 positions agree with TRBD1. The ends lost 2 bases at V and 9 bases at J; junction bases unmatched: 6. CDR3 length: 15 amino acids. Germline lookup yields CDR1 LGHDT and CDR2 YNNKEL (reference sequence). CDR3 sequence reads: CASSQLDRVFSPLHF. CDR3 DNA: TGTGCCAGCAGCCAATTGGACAGGGTTTTTTCACCCCTCCACTTT.

The chain uses TRBV7-9 and TRBJ2-7, with D possibly TRBD2 on 5 matching bases. Trimming removed 1 base at V and 3 bases at J, with 7 bases between. The germline gives CDR1 SEHNR, CDR2 FQNEAQ (reference sequence). The CDR3 sequence is 13 residues long. CDR3 DNA sequence: TGTGCCAGCAGCTTAGGGGGAGTCTACGAGCAGTACTTC. Its translation is CASSLGGVYEQYF.

The V call is TRBV3-1 (or the pseudogene TRBV3-2), the J call TRBJ1-6; no reliable D call. The CDR3 extends over 14 amino acids. Germline-derived CDR1 and CDR2 are LGHDT and YNNKEL (reference sequence). Between the trimmed V and J ends, which lost 4 bases and 9 bases, there was a span of 13 bases. The CDR3 nucleotides are TGTGCCAGCAGCCTTTTGTGGTCAGGTTCACCCCTCCACTTT. Translation gives CASSLLWSGSPLHF.